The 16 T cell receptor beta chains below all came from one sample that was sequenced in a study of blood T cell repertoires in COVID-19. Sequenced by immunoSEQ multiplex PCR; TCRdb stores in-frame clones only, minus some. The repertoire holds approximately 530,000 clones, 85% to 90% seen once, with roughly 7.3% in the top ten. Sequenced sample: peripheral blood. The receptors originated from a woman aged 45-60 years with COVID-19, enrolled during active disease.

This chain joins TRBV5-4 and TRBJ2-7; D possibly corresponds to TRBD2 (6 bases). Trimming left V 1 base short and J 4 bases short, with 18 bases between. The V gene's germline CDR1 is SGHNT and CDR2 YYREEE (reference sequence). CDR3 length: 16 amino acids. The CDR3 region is CASSLFGTQKGYEQYF. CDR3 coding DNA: TGTGCCAGCAGCTTGTTCGGGACTCAAAAAGGTTACGAGCAGTACTTC.

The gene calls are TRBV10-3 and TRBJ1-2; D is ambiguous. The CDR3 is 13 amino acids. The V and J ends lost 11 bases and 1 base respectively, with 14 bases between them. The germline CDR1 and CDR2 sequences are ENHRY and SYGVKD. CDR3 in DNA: TGTGCCGCACGGACCGGGAGTAACTATGGCTACACCTTC. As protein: CAARTGSNYGYTF.

Here the CDR3 DNA reads TGTGCCAGCAGTTTTACGGGGAACACTGAAGCTTTCTTT. Translated: CASSFTGNTEAFF. The chain has TRBV12-3 or TRBV12-4 and TRBJ1-1; D gene uncertain. V was shortened by 3 bases and J by 1 base, with 6 bases between the two germline ends. This CDR3 is 13 amino acids long.

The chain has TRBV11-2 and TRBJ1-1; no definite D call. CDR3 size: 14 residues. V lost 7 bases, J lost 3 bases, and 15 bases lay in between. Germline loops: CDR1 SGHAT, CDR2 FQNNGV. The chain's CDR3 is CASTSEPGDTEAFF. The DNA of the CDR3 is TGTGCCAGCACCTCCGAGCCCGGGGACACTGAAGCTTTCTTT.

The CDR3 sequence is CASSRQGNYEQYF. CDR3 DNA sequence: TGTGCCAGCAGCCGACAGGGAAACTACGAGCAGTACTTC. This chain joins TRBV11-3 and TRBJ2-7; 7 nucleotides line up with TRBD1. With V trimmed by 5 bases and J by 3 bases, 4 bases remained unmatched. The CDR3 loop spans 13 amino acids. The V gene's germline CDR1 is SGHNT and CDR2 YENEEA.

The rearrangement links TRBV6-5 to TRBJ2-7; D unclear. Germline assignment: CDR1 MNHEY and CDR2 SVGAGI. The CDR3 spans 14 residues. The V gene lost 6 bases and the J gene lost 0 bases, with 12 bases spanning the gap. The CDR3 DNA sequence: TGTGCCAGCAGCTTGGAAAGGAGCTCCTACGAGCAGTACTTC. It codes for CASSLERSSYEQYF.

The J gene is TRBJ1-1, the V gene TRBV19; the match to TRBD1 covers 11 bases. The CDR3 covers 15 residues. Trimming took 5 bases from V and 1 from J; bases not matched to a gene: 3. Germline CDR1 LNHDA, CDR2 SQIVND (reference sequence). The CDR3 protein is CASSGGTGGNTEAFF. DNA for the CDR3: TGTGCCAGTAGTGGAGGGACAGGGGGGAACACTGAAGCTTTCTTT.

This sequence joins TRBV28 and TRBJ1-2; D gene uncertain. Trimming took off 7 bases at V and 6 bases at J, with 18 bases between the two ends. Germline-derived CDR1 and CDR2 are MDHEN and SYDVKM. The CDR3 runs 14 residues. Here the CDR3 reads CASTPTWFVNGYTF. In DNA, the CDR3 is TGTGCCAGCACGCCGACATGGTTCGTCAATGGCTACACCTTC.

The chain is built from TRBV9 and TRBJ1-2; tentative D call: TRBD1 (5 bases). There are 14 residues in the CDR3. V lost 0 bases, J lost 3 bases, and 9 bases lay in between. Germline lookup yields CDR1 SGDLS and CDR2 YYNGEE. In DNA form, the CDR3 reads TGTGCCAGCAGCGTAGGGGGAGGGGACTATGGCTACACCTTC. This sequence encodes CASSVGGGDYGYTF. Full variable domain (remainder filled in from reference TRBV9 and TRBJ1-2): DSGVTQTPKHLITATGQRVTLRCSPRSGDLSVYWYQQSLDQGLQFLIQYYNGEERAKGNILERFSAQQFPDLHSELNLSSLELGDSALYFCASSVGGGDYGYTFGSGTRLTVV.

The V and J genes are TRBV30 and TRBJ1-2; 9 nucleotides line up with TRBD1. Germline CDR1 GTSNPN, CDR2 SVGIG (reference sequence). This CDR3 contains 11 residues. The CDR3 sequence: CACDRGYGYTF. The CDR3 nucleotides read TGTGCATGTGACAGGGGGTATGGCTACACCTTC.

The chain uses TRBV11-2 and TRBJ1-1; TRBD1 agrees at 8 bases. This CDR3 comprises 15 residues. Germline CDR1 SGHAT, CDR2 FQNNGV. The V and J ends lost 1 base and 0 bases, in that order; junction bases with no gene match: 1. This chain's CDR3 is CASSLGTGLNTEAFF. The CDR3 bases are TGTGCCAGCAGCTTAGGGACAGGGCTGAACACTGAAGCTTTCTTT. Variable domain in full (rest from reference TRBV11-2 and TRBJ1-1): EAGVAQSPRYKIIEKRQSVAFWCNPISGHATLYWYQQILGQGPKLLIQFQNNGVVDDSQLPKDRFSAERLKGVDSTLKIQPAKLEDSAVYLCASSLGTGLNTEAFFGQGTRLTVV.

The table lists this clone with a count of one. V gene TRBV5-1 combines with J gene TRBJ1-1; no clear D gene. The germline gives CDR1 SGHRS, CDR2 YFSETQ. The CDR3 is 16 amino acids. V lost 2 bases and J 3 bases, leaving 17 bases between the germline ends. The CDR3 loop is CASSLPLEGLHTEAFF. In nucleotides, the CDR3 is TGCGCCAGCAGCTTACCCCTAGAGGGTCTGCACACTGAAGCTTTCTTT.

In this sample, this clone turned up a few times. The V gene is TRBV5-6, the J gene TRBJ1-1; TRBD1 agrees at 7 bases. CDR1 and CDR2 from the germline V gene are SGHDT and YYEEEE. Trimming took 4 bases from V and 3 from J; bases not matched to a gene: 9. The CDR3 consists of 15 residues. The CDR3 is CASSPRTGRDTEAFF. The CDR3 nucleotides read TGTGCCAGCAGCCCCCGGACAGGCAGGGACACTGAAGCTTTCTTT. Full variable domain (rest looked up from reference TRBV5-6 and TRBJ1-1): DAGVTQSPTHLIKTRGQQVTLRCSPKSGHDTVSWYQQALGQGPQFIFQYYEEEERQRGNFPDRFSGHQFPNYSSELNVNALLLGDSALYLCASSPRTGRDTEAFFGQGTRLTVV.

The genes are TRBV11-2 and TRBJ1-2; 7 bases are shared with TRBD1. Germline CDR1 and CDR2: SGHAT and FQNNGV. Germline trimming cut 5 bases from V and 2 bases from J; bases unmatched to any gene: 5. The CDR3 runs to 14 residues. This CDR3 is CASSPSRGNYGYTF. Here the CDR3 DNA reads TGTGCCAGCAGCCCATCCAGGGGGAACTATGGCTACACCTTC.

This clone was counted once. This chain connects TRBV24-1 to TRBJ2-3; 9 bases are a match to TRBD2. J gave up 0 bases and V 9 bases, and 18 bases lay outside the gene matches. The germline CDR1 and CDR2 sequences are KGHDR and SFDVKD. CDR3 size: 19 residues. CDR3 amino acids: CATAPEAGGLLLSTDTQYF. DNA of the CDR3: TGTGCCACCGCCCCGGAAGCGGGGGGTCTCCTACTTAGCACAGATACGCAGTATTTT.

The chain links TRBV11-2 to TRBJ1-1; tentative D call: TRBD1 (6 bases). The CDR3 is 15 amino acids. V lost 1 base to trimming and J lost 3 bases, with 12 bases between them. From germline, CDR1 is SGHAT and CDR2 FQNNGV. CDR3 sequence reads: CASSLGRTADTEAFF. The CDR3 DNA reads TGTGCCAGCAGCTTAGGCCGGACAGCAGACACTGAAGCTTTCTTT.